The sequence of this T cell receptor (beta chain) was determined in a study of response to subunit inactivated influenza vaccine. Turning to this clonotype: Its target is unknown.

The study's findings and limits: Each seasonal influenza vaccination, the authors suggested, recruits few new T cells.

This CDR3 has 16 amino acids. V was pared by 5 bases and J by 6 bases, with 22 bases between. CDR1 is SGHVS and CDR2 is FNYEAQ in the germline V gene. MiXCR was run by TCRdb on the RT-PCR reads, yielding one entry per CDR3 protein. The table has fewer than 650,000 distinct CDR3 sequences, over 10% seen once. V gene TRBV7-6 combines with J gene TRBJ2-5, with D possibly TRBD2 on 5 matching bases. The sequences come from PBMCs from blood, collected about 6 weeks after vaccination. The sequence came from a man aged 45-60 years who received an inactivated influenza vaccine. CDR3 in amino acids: CASSGPLRDLQQTQYF. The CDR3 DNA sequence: TGTGCCAGCAGCGGGCCGCTCCGGGATCTTCAGCAGACCCAGTACTTC.